This T cell receptor beta chain was identified in a study of CD8 T cells in Susac syndrome. Random hexamers were used to reverse transcribe the RNA input (about 0.5 to 1 ug). TCRdb reprocessed the immunoSEQ multiplex PCR reads with MiXCR, giving one entry per CDR3 protein. The table records some 110,000 distinct CDR3 sequences, about 93% of them present only once. The authors sequenced TCR beta from blood CD8+ and CD4+ T cells. This clonotype was found once. The V and J ends lost 5 bases and 4 bases respectively, with 18 bases between them. Germline assignment: CDR1 LNHNV and CDR2 YYDKDF (reference sequence). This CDR3 contains 16 residues.

The chain links TRBV15 to TRBJ1-5; D uncertain. Sequenced sample: CD4+ T cells from PBMCs. The sequence was obtained from a human donor in good health. Here the CDR3 DNA reads TGTGCCACCAGCCCAGATCGGAGGGTAGGAAATCAGCCCCAGCATTTT. Translated: CATSPDRRVGNQPQHF.